The 10 T cell receptor beta chains listed next were all sequenced from one sample in a study of blood T cell repertoires in COVID-19. Produced via immunoSEQ multiplex PCR; TCRdb's table is partial and in-frame only. The repertoire holds over 100,000 clones, with around 87% as singletons. The sequencing sample was made of peripheral blood. The receptors come from a man between 50 and 59 years old with acute or convalescent COVID-19.

The chain couples TRBV6-1 to TRBJ2-2, with a possible D match to TRBD1 (6 bases). CDR1 and CDR2 from the germline V gene are MNHNS and SASEGT. The V end lost 6 bases, the J end lost 1 base, and 9 bases lay between the germline ends. This CDR3 has 14 amino acids. The CDR3 region is CASRSTGNTGELFF. In DNA form, the CDR3 reads TGTGCCAGCAGGTCGACAGGGAACACCGGGGAGCTGTTTTTT.

The genes are TRBV20-1 and TRBJ1-1; 8 bases match TRBD1. Germline CDR1 and CDR2: DFQATT and SNEGSKA (reference sequence). J gave up 6 bases and V 6 bases, and 3 bases lay outside the gene matches. CDR3 size: 11 residues. The CDR3 reads CSAPTGAEAFF. In DNA form, the CDR3 reads TGCAGTGCCCCGACAGGGGCTGAAGCTTTCTTT.

The V call is TRBV28, the J call TRBJ2-7; 10 nucleotides align to TRBD2. The CDR3 covers 18 residues. J was trimmed by 0 bases and V by 2 bases; bases with no gene match: 10. Germline-derived CDR1 and CDR2 are MDHEN and SYDVKM. CDR3 residues: CASSLLAGVGLSSYEQYF. As DNA, the CDR3 is TGTGCCAGCAGTTTACTAGCGGGAGTGGGACTAAGCTCCTACGAGCAGTACTTC.

The chain is built from TRBV27 and TRBJ2-7; TRBD1 matches at 10 bases. The CDR3 extends over 15 amino acids. The V segment lost 6 bases and the J segment 2 bases; nucleotides outside the gene matches: 7. Germline assignment: CDR1 MNHEY and CDR2 SMNVEV (reference sequence). CDR3 sequence: CASSIDGQGAYEQYF. The CDR3 region has the DNA TGTGCCAGCAGCATTGATGGACAGGGGGCCTACGAGCAGTACTTC.

V gene TRBV29-1 combines with J gene TRBJ1-3; tentatively, D is TRBD1 (5 bases). Germline CDR1 and CDR2: SQVTM and ANQGSEA. The CDR3 loop spans 14 amino acids. Trimming shortened V by 7 bases and J by 4 bases, and 17 bases separated the two germline ends. The CDR3 nucleotides are TGCAGCGCACATGGGACGGGAGGCGGAAACACCATATATTTT. This translates into CSAHGTGGGNTIYF.

CDR3 loop: CASSVGDRVSDEQYF. The CDR3 region has the DNA TGTGCCAGCAGTGTAGGGGACAGAGTGAGCGACGAGCAGTACTTC. The chain recombines TRBV2 with TRBJ2-7; 7 bases are a match to TRBD1. The V gene's germline CDR1 is SNHLY and CDR2 FYNNEI. CDR3 length: 15 amino acids. V lost 4 bases to trimming and J lost 5 bases; unmatched junction nucleotides: 11.

The chain joins TRBV5-1 to TRBJ1-4; no clear D. The germline V gene has CDR1 SGHRS and CDR2 YFSETQ. V was trimmed by 4 bases and J by 3 bases, leaving 13 bases between them. This CDR3 is built from 15 residues. The CDR3: CASSPLRAANEKLFF. In DNA, the CDR3 is TGCGCCAGCAGCCCCCTGCGGGCAGCTAATGAAAAACTGTTTTTT.

V is TRBV2 and J is TRBJ1-6; D not resolved. The CDR3 runs to 12 residues. Trimming shortened V by 1 base and J by 14 bases, and 9 bases separated the two germline ends. CDR1 is SNHLY, CDR2 FYNNEI, per germline. The CDR3 DNA reads as TGTGCCAGCAGTGAAGAGCGCTTTTCCCTCCACTTT. This gives the protein CASSEERFSLHF.

The rearrangement uses TRBV15 and TRBJ2-6; 8 nucleotides match TRBD2. Germline V lookup: CDR1 LNHNV, CDR2 YYDKDF (reference sequence). CDR3 length equals 18 residues. Losses at the gene ends were 5 bases for V and 4 bases for J; bases not matched to a gene: 13. The CDR3 DNA is TGTGCCACCAGCCGTGTTCCCGGGAGGGCGAACGGGGCCAACGTCCTGACTTTC. Translated: CATSRVPGRANGANVLTF.

The gene calls are TRBV11-2 and TRBJ2-7; D is uncertain. The CDR3 runs to 14 residues. Germline assignment: CDR1 SGHAT and CDR2 FQNNGV. V lost 4 bases and J 0 bases, leaving 10 bases between the germline ends. The CDR3 sequence is CASSSAANSYEQYF. CDR3 DNA: TGTGCCAGCAGCTCAGCAGCGAACTCCTACGAGCAGTACTTC.